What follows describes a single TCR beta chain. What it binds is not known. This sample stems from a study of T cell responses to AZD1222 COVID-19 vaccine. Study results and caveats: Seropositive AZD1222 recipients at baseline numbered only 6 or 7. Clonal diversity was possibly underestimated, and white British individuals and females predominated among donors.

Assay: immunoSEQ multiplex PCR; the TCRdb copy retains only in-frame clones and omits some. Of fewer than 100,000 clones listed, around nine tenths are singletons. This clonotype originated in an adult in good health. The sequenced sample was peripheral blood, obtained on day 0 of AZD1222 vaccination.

The CDR3 DNA reads as TGTGCCAGCAGCCCCTTAGCGGGGAGTTGGGATGAGCAGTTCTTC. Its translation: CASSPLAGSWDEQFF. The J gene is TRBJ2-1, the V gene TRBV5-6, with 8 bases fitting TRBD2. The CDR3 has 15 residues. Germline assignment: CDR1 SGHDT and CDR2 YYEEEE. The ends lost 4 bases at V and 8 bases at J; junction bases unmatched: 11.